The next 30 T cell receptor beta chains were all read from a single sample in a study of control samples from healthy donors and cancer patients. Profiled with immunoSEQ multiplex PCR; TCRdb holds only in-frame clones, not every one. The profile shows about 51,000 clones, over 70% of them singletons. The specimen was blood. The receptors were gathered from a man between 70 and 80 years old in good health.

The V call is TRBV5-5, the J call TRBJ2-3, with D perhaps being TRBD1 or TRBD2 (5 bases each). The CDR3 covers 15 residues. Trimming pared 0 bases from V and 4 bases from J, leaving 12 bases between. The germline gives CDR1 SGHKS, CDR2 YYEKEE (reference sequence). CDR3 in amino acids: CASSLEGRVPDTQYF. The CDR3 DNA follows: TGTGCCAGCAGCTTGGAGGGGCGGGTCCCAGATACGCAGTATTTT.

The chain joins TRBV18 to TRBJ2-1; D is undetermined. Germline V gene lookup returns CDR1 KGHSH and CDR2 LQKENI. The CDR3 has 15 amino acids. Trimming pared 8 bases from V and 1 base from J, leaving 15 bases between. CDR3 amino acids: CASARSGYSYNEQFF. The CDR3 nucleotides read TGTGCCAGCGCACGGTCCGGGTATTCCTACAATGAGCAGTTCTTC.

This chain connects TRBV7-9 to TRBJ2-1; D gene uncertain. Trimming stripped 3 bases from V and 5 bases from J, with 14 bases between. The CDR3 contains 15 residues. Germline lookup yields CDR1 SEHNR and CDR2 FQNEAQ (reference sequence). The CDR3 DNA reads TGTGCCAGCAGCTTGGCTGCCCCCTCACACAATGAGCAGTTCTTC. This translates into CASSLAAPSHNEQFF.

This chain connects TRBV29-1 to TRBJ1-1; D perhaps matches TRBD1 (5 bases). Germline V CDR1 and CDR2: SQVTM, ANQGSEA. Trimming took off 4 bases at V and 3 bases at J, with 12 bases between the two ends. The CDR3 is made up of 13 amino acids. CDR3: CSVGGRLDTEAFF. The CDR3 DNA follows: TGCAGCGTTGGGGGCCGATTGGACACTGAAGCTTTCTTT.

This clone was seen once. V and J are TRBV5-6 and TRBJ2-1; TRBD2 might be the D (6 bases). This CDR3 spans 15 amino acids. Trimming removed 4 bases at V and 9 bases at J, with 20 bases between. CDR1 is SGHDT, CDR2 YYEEEE, per germline. CDR3 sequence (DNA): TGTGCCAGCAGCGTCGGGAGTACCCATACGGTTGAGCAGTTCTTC. Translated: CASSVGSTHTVEQFF.

This clone occurred a few times. The chain links TRBV16 to TRBJ1-1; perhaps TRBD1 as D (5 bases). Germline-derived CDR1 and CDR2 are KGHSY and FQNENV. The ends were cut back, 4 bases at V and 6 bases at J, with 9 bases in the middle. The CDR3 loop spans 12 amino acids. The DNA for the CDR3 is TGTGCCAGCAGCCCAGGGATACCTGAAGCTTTCTTT. Protein sequence: CASSPGIPEAFF. Full variable domain (missing parts from reference TRBV16 and TRBJ1-1): GEEVAQTPKHLVRGEGQKAKLYCAPIKGHSYVFWYQQVLKNEFKFLISFQNENVFDETGMPKERFSAKCLPNSPCSLEIQATKLEDSAVYFCASSPGIPEAFFGQGTRLTVV.

The chain carries TRBV5-1 and TRBJ1-2; no clear D. The germline V and J ends were trimmed by 3 bases and 2 bases, with 11 bases remaining between them. The CDR3 consists of 14 residues. Germline lookup yields CDR1 SGHRS and CDR2 YFSETQ. The CDR3 DNA sequence: TGCGCCAGCAGCTATTCCGGGCTCAACTATGGCTACACCTTC. It is translated as CASSYSGLNYGYTF.

Within the sample, this clone is medium-sized (0.01 to 0.1%). The rearrangement links TRBV30 to TRBJ2-7; unclear D gene. Germline CDR1 GTSNPN, CDR2 SVGIG (reference sequence). This CDR3 has 12 amino acids. V was pared by 6 bases and J by 2 bases, with 11 bases between. The CDR3 protein is CACLVGAYEQYF. In nucleotides, the CDR3 is TGTGCCTGTCTAGTGGGTGCCTACGAGCAGTACTTC. Looking up the rest from reference TRBV30 and TRBJ2-7 gives the full variable domain: SQTIHQWPATLVQPVGSPLSLECTVEGTSNPNLYWYRQAAGRGLQLLFYSVGIGQISSEVPQNLSASRPQDRQFILSSKKLLLSDSGFYLCACLVGAYEQYFGPGTRLTVT.

The V gene is TRBV28, the J gene TRBJ1-5; D gene uncertain. This CDR3 is built from 12 residues. Germline CDR1 is MDHEN and CDR2 is SYDVKM. Trimming removed 7 bases at V and 7 bases at J, with 11 bases between. This chain's CDR3 is CASTYTKQPQHF. The CDR3 DNA sequence: TGTGCCAGCACCTACACCAAACAGCCCCAGCATTTT.

CDR3 sequence reads: CASSLEDGYGYTF. CDR3 in DNA: TGCGCCAGCAGCTTAGAGGACGGGTATGGCTACACCTTC. This sequence joins TRBV5-1 and TRBJ1-2; no reliable D call. Per germline, CDR1 SGHRS and CDR2 YFSETQ. The CDR3 is made up of 13 amino acids. V lost 2 bases and J 5 bases, leaving 10 bases between the germline ends.

The rearrangement joins TRBV3-1 (or the pseudogene TRBV3-2) to TRBJ1-1; D possibly corresponds to TRBD1 (5 bases). V lost 2 bases to trimming and J lost 4 bases, with 11 bases between them. CDR1 and CDR2 (germline): LGHDT, YNNKEL (reference sequence). This CDR3 comprises 14 residues. The CDR3 DNA follows: TGTGCCAGCAGCCAAATTACCGGGGGCACTGAAGCTTTCTTT. Translated, it gives CASSQITGGTEAFF.

The V call is TRBV2, the J call TRBJ2-7; 9 positions match TRBD2. The J segment lost 5 bases and the V segment lost 7 bases, leaving 9 bases of the junction unmatched. CDR3 length: 14 residues. Germline V gene data show CDR1 as SNHLY and CDR2 as FYNNEI. The chain's CDR3 is CASNSPGLADEQYF. CDR3 DNA: TGTGCCAGCAACAGCCCGGGACTAGCAGACGAGCAGTACTTC.

The chain links TRBV28 to TRBJ2-5, with D unclear. Per germline, CDR1 MDHEN and CDR2 SYDVKM. The CDR3 is made up of 14 amino acids. The V and J ends lost 3 bases and 1 base respectively, with 9 bases between them. The CDR3, as DNA: TGTGCCAGCAGTTTCGGGCAGCTCCAAGAGACCCAGTACTTC. Protein: CASSFGQLQETQYF.

This sequence joins TRBV5-1 and TRBJ1-1; 8 bases are shared with TRBD1. The CDR3 has 14 amino acids. Germline CDR1 reads SGHRS; CDR2 reads YFSETQ. V lost 6 bases and J lost 1; bases outside the gene matches: 5. As DNA, the CDR3 is TGCGCCAGCACTCCCGGACAGGGGAACACTGAAGCTTTCTTT. Protein product: CASTPGQGNTEAFF. The full variable domain, completed using reference TRBV5-1 and TRBJ1-1, is KAGVTQTPRYLIKTRGQQVTLSCSPISGHRSVSWYQQTPGQGLQFLFEYFSETQRNKGNFPGRFSGRQFSNSRSEMNVSTLELGDSALYLCASTPGQGNTEAFFGQGTRLTVV.

The rearrangement links TRBV30 to TRBJ2-2; 9 nucleotides line up with TRBD2. The CDR3 spans 14 residues. Germline lookup yields CDR1 GTSNPN and CDR2 SVGIG (reference sequence). Trimming took 0 bases from V and 6 from J; bases not matched to a gene: 2. The CDR3, as DNA: TGTGCCTGGAGTGTACAGCGGGGGGCCGGGGAGCTGTTTTTT. Protein: CAWSVQRGAGELFF.

The J gene is TRBJ1-1, the V gene TRBV5-1; 10 bases match TRBD1. Germline-derived CDR1 and CDR2 are SGHRS and YFSETQ. V shed 2 bases and J 2 bases; nucleotides not matched to a gene: 6. The CDR3 contains 16 residues. CDR3 protein: CASSFRQGAGNTEAFF. For the CDR3, the DNA is TGCGCCAGCAGCTTTCGACAGGGGGCAGGAAACACTGAAGCTTTCTTT.

The chain joins TRBV7-2 to TRBJ1-2; a weak D match, TRBD1 (5 bases). Trimming removed 3 bases from V and 4 bases from J, with 18 bases in between. The V gene's germline CDR1 is SGHTA and CDR2 FQGNSA. The CDR3 runs 16 residues. DNA for the CDR3: TGTGCCAGCAGCTTTCGCCCCTGGGGCGAGGGCTATGGCTACACCTTC. As protein: CASSFRPWGEGYGYTF.

This chain links TRBV5-4 with TRBJ2-1; 7 bases are shared with TRBD2. This CDR3 is 15 amino acids long. With 3 bases clipped from V and 8 bases from J, the junction kept 11 bases outside the gene matches. The germline V gene has CDR1 SGHNT and CDR2 YYREEE (reference sequence). The CDR3 loop is CASSSRGASGDEQFF. The CDR3 DNA follows: TGTGCCAGCAGCTCGCGTGGGGCTAGCGGCGATGAGCAGTTCTTC.

This rearrangement joins TRBV30 to TRBJ2-1; tentatively, D is TRBD1 or TRBD2 (5 bases each). CDR1 is GTSNPN, CDR2 SVGIG, per germline (reference sequence). Trimming left V 0 bases short and J 4 bases short, with 13 bases between. The CDR3 runs 15 residues. In nucleotides, the CDR3 is TGTGCCTGGAGTGTAGGGGACCCCTTTTACAATGAGCAGTTCTTC. As protein: CAWSVGDPFYNEQFF.

J is TRBJ1-2 and V is TRBV19; 9 bases are a match to TRBD1. Germline-derived CDR1 and CDR2 are LNHDA and SQIVND (reference sequence). The CDR3 has 14 residues. J lost 2 bases, V lost 4 bases, and 2 bases had no gene match. As DNA, the CDR3 is TGTGCCAGTAGTAGGACAGGGGCGAACTATGGCTACACCTTC. Translation: CASSRTGANYGYTF.

The chain uses TRBV7-2 and TRBJ2-2; D is unresolved. V was clipped by 5 bases and J by 6 bases, with 13 bases between them. The length of the CDR3 is 14 residues. From germline, CDR1 is SGHTA and CDR2 FQGNSA. CDR3 protein: CASSLIKGPGELFF. The CDR3 DNA sequence: TGTGCCAGCAGCCTAATCAAAGGTCCCGGGGAGCTGTTTTTT.

The CDR3 region is CANRNTAGDEQFF. The CDR3 DNA sequence: TGTGCCAACCGTAACACCGCGGGGGATGAGCAGTTCTTC. The rearrangement joins TRBV10-3 to TRBJ2-1; 7 bases map to TRBD2. The V and J ends lost 10 bases and 8 bases, in that order; junction bases with no gene match: 11. CDR1 and CDR2 (germline): ENHRY, SYGVKD. This CDR3 is 13 amino acids long.

This CDR3 is CASGPHTDSPLHF. Written as DNA, the CDR3 is TGTGCTAGTGGTCCCCATACAGATTCACCCCTCCACTTT. V usage is TRBV12-5 and J usage is TRBJ1-6; D unresolved. V was pared by 5 bases and J by 8 bases, with 10 bases between. The CDR3 is 13 residues long. Germline-derived CDR1 and CDR2 are LGHNT and FRNRAP.

The chain combines TRBV7-2 with TRBJ1-4; possibly TRBD1 for D (5 bases). V lost 3 bases to trimming and J lost 4 bases, with 12 bases between them. CDR3 size: 15 residues. In germline, CDR1 is SGHTA, CDR2 FQGNSA. CDR3 bases: TGTGCCAGCAGCTTCGGGGGTTCGGGTAATGAAAAACTGTTTTTT. It encodes CASSFGGSGNEKLFF.

This chain connects TRBV5-1 to TRBJ2-3; tentatively, D is TRBD2 (7 bases). Deletions cut 5 bases from V and 2 bases from J, with 15 bases between. Germline V gene lookup returns CDR1 SGHRS and CDR2 YFSETQ. The CDR3 runs 15 residues. The DNA for the CDR3 is TGCGCCAGCAGTCGCCGGGGGGCAAACACAGATACGCAGTATTTT. Translation gives CASSRRGANTDTQYF.

The rearrangement uses TRBV2 and TRBJ1-1; D is undetermined. There are 14 residues in the CDR3. Germline values: CDR1 SNHLY, CDR2 FYNNEI. V was trimmed by 8 bases and J by 6 bases, leaving 19 bases between them. The CDR3 DNA is TGTGCCAGCTATCCGAGACAATATGCACCTGAAGCTTTCTTT. Encoded protein: CASYPRQYAPEAFF.

The chain has TRBV6-5 and TRBJ1-2; 9 positions match TRBD1. Germline V gene sequence: CDR1 MNHEY, CDR2 SVGAGI. V shed 8 bases and J 4 bases; nucleotides not matched to a gene: 11. CDR3 length: 15 residues. The CDR3 DNA reads TGTGCCAGCCGGGAGTCGGGACAGGGTGGCTATGGCTACACCTTC. Protein product: CASRESGQGGYGYTF.

The chain joins TRBV11-2 to TRBJ2-2; D is possibly TRBD1 (5 bases). Germline V gene data show CDR1 as SGHAT and CDR2 as FQNNGV. V was cut by 4 bases and J by 5 bases, with 17 bases left in between. There are 16 residues in the CDR3. CDR3 region: CASSSIGSTGTGELFF. The CDR3 DNA reads TGTGCCAGCAGCTCCATAGGAAGCACAGGAACCGGGGAGCTGTTTTTT.

The chain is built from TRBV10-3 and TRBJ1-2; maybe TRBD1 (6 bases). The V gene lost 3 bases and the J gene lost 0 bases, with 14 bases spanning the gap. CDR1 is ENHRY and CDR2 is SYGVKD in the germline V gene. This CDR3 contains 16 residues. The chain's CDR3 is CAISEQGRTTNYGYTF. The CDR3, as DNA: TGTGCCATCAGTGAACAGGGTCGGACAACTAACTATGGCTACACCTTC.

The chain couples TRBV2 to TRBJ2-3; D is unclear. CDR3 length: 12 amino acids. CDR1 and CDR2 (germline): SNHLY, FYNNEI. V lost 7 bases and J lost 6, with 11 bases in between. The CDR3 sequence: CASTRRVDTQYF. The CDR3 region has the DNA TGTGCCAGCACCCGCCGAGTTGATACGCAGTATTTT.